A selection of T cell receptor beta chains follows, all from one sample in a study of healthy donors' naive CD4 and CD8 T cells. Using its own MiXCR run on the reads, TCRdb lists one record per CDR3 protein. The sample holds approximately 180,000 distinct CDR3 sequences, about 76% seen once. The source material was naive CD4+ and CD8+ T cells sorted from blood, pooled from several donors. The receptors derive from a pool of human donors in good health; the sample pools cells from several healthy donors. The conserved cysteine and the conserved F or W are not part of the CDR3 here. Each record gives: V gene, D gene, J gene, clone size, CDR3 protein. The D gene is left open where the match is weak. Part of the rows lack a size; the others show once, few, many or a class for expanded clones.

>TRBV19|TRBD1|TRBJ1-2|.
RGDYGYT
>TRBV6-5|.|TRBJ2-3|.
ASSQKDSTDTQY
>TRBV30|.|TRBJ1-1|few
AWSTDGGNTEAF
>TRBV29-1|.|TRBJ2-5|.
SADPGNQETQY
>TRBV20-1|TRBD1|TRBJ1-1|.
SALDRGRSEAF
>TRBV5-1|TRBD1|TRBJ1-1|few
ASSLGTGASEAF
>TRBV6-2/TRBV6-3|.|TRBJ2-1|once
ASSWTVGEQF
>TRBV19|.|TRBJ1-5|.
ASKWDYSNQPQH
>TRBV6-5|TRBD2|TRBJ2-1|.
ASRAGVQNNEQF
>TRBV19|TRBD2|TRBJ2-7|few
ASSIRGEPHEQY
>TRBV5-5|.|TRBJ2-3|.
ASSFPYTASTDTQY
>TRBV29-1|.|TRBJ1-1|.
SVDPVNTEAF
>TRBV11-2|.|TRBJ2-1|.
ASSPDPNNEQF
>TRBV4-1|.|TRBJ2-1|few
ASSQDQGHSGGEQF
>TRBV29-1|.|TRBJ1-2|.
SVEWAHGYT
>TRBV5-1|TRBD2|TRBJ2-3|.
ASSLDVSGIGDTQY
>TRBV12-3/TRBV12-4|TRBD2|TRBJ2-1|.
ASSLRAGGDRSYNEQF
>TRBV6-5|.|TRBJ2-1|.
ASSSLRDLGSYNEQF
>TRBV6-5|TRBD2|TRBJ2-5|.
AIRDGTSGRAGETQY
>TRBV4-3|TRBD1|TRBJ1-5|.
ASSQNSGQSSNQPQH
>TRBV6-5|.|TRBJ2-7|.
ASSYTRGYEQY
>TRBV5-5|TRBD2|TRBJ2-1|.
ASSPWSLAATRDEQF
>TRBV7-8|.|TRBJ1-5|once
ASSLGGFGGNQPQH
>TRBV27|TRBD2|TRBJ2-3|.
ASSPGLAGGPYNTDTQY
>TRBV29-1|.|TRBJ2-7|.
SVDIGSSYEQY
>TRBV4-3|TRBD2|TRBJ2-1|.
ASSHDRAGGPYNEQF
>TRBV5-6|.|TRBJ2-7|.
ASSADRNQFHLEQY
>TRBV27|TRBD2|TRBJ2-3|.
ASSLSERLAGPDTQY
>TRBV29-1|.|TRBJ1-1|.
SVVPSMNTEAF
>TRBV18|.|TRBJ2-1|.
ASSPVGDGNEQF
>TRBV19|TRBD2|TRBJ2-3|.
ASSWGGRADTQY
>TRBV11-3|TRBD2|TRBJ2-1|few
ASSLDGGLAGGLNEQF
>TRBV2|.|TRBJ1-1|.
ASSGSQAPNTEAF
>TRBV19|.|TRBJ1-6|few
ASRDWISPLH
>TRBV19|TRBD1|TRBJ2-7|once
ASSMPDRDGEQY
>TRBV19|.|TRBJ1-5|.
ASSKGTGNQPQH
>TRBV12-3/TRBV12-4|.|TRBJ2-1|.
ASSPMVWNEQF
>TRBV29-1|TRBD1|TRBJ1-1|few
SAGDRGRSEAF
>TRBV30|.|TRBJ1-2|.
AWERGYGYT
>TRBV18|TRBD1|TRBJ1-2|.
ASSPPRTGGGYT
>TRBV6-5|.|TRBJ2-1|.
ASSYSRGSEQF
>TRBV29-1|.|TRBJ2-1|few
SVEDWGASYNEQF
>TRBV6-5|.|TRBJ1-1|.
ASSYWGSRGGTEAF
>TRBV30|.|TRBJ2-7|few
AWSVQGPSYEQY
>TRBV18|TRBD1|TRBJ2-1|.
ASSRQGSNHEQF
>TRBV6-1|TRBD1|TRBJ1-2|few
ASSSGTGGNYGYT
>TRBV29-1|.|TRBJ2-4|.
SVDVGDSNIQY
>TRBV29-1|TRBD1|TRBJ1-2|.
SARDRAANYGYT
>TRBV12-3/TRBV12-4|.|TRBJ2-2|few
ASSFGGGETGELF
>TRBV11-2|.|TRBJ1-5|.
ASSPRVSNQPQH
>TRBV19|.|TRBJ1-1|few
ASSPPGTEAF
>TRBV6-5|.|TRBJ2-7|once
ASSKGTSYEQY
>TRBV10-3|TRBD1|TRBJ2-3|few
AISESKQGDTQY
>TRBV29-1|.|TRBJ2-5|once
SAASGTRETQY
>TRBV4-3|.|TRBJ2-2|few
ASSQGTPNTGELF
>TRBV7-8|.|TRBJ1-6|.
ASSLDWQGGNSPLH
>TRBV5-1|TRBD1|TRBJ2-7|few
ASTTAGGTFEQY
>TRBV28|.|TRBJ2-6|.
ASSIRGRSGANVLT
>TRBV14|.|TRBJ2-7|.
ASSLQGKPSYEQY
>TRBV29-1|.|TRBJ2-3|.
SVEGETDTQY